The T cell receptor beta chain described here comes from a study of immune cell composition in non-small cell lung cancer. Whole-study results and caveats: Dominant in vivo tumour-associated clones were not shown to share tumour-reactive sequences. Squamous carcinomas (approximately 75%) more often had tumour-associated clones >0.5% than adenocarcinomas (around 33%).

This clone has just a few counts. Antigen: not known. TCRdb's copy holds only in-frame clones and misses some; the assay was immunoSEQ multiplex PCR. This sample yields several thousand clones, of which roughly two thirds are seen a single time; less than 5% belongs to the top ten. Unmatched junction bases numbered 13, after V lost 5 bases and J lost 7 bases. The CDR3 is 15 residues long. Looked up from germline, CDR1 is SGHAT and CDR2 is FQNNGV. The normal lung sample lay at least 3 cm, and maximally far, from the tumour. Template was genomic DNA from frozen, unsorted single-cell suspensions. The source material was non-adjacent lung tissue. This TCR came from a human donor with non-small cell lung cancer. This chain links TRBV11-2 with TRBJ2-7, with TRBD2 matching 8 bases. CDR3 amino acids: CASSPRLALQGEQYF. The CDR3 nucleotides read TGTGCCAGCAGCCCCCGACTAGCGCTCCAGGGGGAGCAGTACTTC.